Sequencing of this T cell receptor (beta chain) was carried out in a study of naive CD8 T cells in extremely preterm neonates (dated by TCRdb to 2017 to 2019). For context, the study as a whole: Sorted naive CD8+ T cells from four age groups (extremely preterm neonates, term neonates, young children and adults) were used in the study to compare TCRbeta CDR3 repertoires.

What the work shows at the level of the full study, not this receptor alone: Prospective longitudinal studies of preterm and term neonates were called for by the authors so that T cell development could be tracked within individuals. A larger fraction of CDR3 nucleotide sequences was shared among preterm neonates (about 2.5%) than among term neonates (about 0.4%), young children (approximately 0.03%) and adults (about 0.01%). Significantly lower iChao1 richness than in all other age groups (p < 0.05) and an even clone distribution were observed in preterm neonates, indicating a less rich repertoire. Compared with the older groups, preterm CDR3s were shorter and closer to germline, carrying fewer N additions and showing less junctional trimming. Among the limitations the authors pointed out were a small sample size and productive template counts that varied across preterm samples.

The term cord blood was obtained from a handful of elective full-term cesarean deliveries at about 36-42 weeks of gestation that occurred without labor or rupture of membranes. Exclusion from the study was applied to pregnancies with fetal demise, active maternal HSV infection or known maternal HIV infection. A FACSAria III cell sorter was used to sort live, Annexin V-negative naive CD8+ T cells (CD3+CD8+CD45RA+CCR7+). Each sample yielded between roughly 17,000 and 100,000 sorted naive CD8+ T cells. Preassembled standardized sampling kits were used to collect mixed venous-arterial cord blood. Cord blood stayed at room temperature and was processed within 4 hours after collection. Mononuclear cells were isolated from diluted blood by Ficoll-Paque density gradient centrifugation. Before sorting, mononuclear cells were cryopreserved in roughly 10% DMSO with about 90% FBS and kept in long-term storage at -150 degrees C. Annexin V and antibodies against CD3, CD8, CCR7 and CD45RA were used to stain the thawed cells. Genomic DNA was extracted from snap-frozen sorted cell pellets with the DNeasy Blood and Tissue Kit.

As regards this clone: Its antigen is not yet known. The record has no base qualities; no much larger clone is one base away.

A two-step, bias-controlled multiplex PCR was used to amplify TCRbeta CDR3 regions from genomic DNA. The multiplex PCR used primers specific for every TRBV and TRBJ gene segment. The immunoSEQ Assay was used to generate the TCRbeta repertoire data. As for the authors' bioinformatics: To merge closely related sequences, reads went through filtering and clustering using a relative-frequency ratio and a modified nearest-neighbor algorithm. The V, D and J gene assignments for CDR3 sequences were based on IMGT annotation. Template counts were normalized for PCR amplification bias and quantified against synthetic TCR CDR3 analog sequences. Only unique productive sequences, defined as in-frame CDR3 sequences lacking stop codons, were included in the analyses. Clonality, defined as 1 minus Pielou's evenness, and iChao1 richness were computed with the immunoSEQ Analyzer software. Statistical tests were run in JMP, with either Student's t-test or a non-parametric test chosen according to Shapiro-Wilk normality results. Entries here come from immuneACCESS through TCRdb and include only in-frame sequences with V and J called. Some clones fail to appear in such tables; in the studies checked, an unresolved V gene covers under half of the shortfall, and the cause of the remainder is unknown. V, J and clone size are taken as reported in that table, and D and trimming were inferred from the DNA itself. The sample table records 4,900 or so clones; 95% to 98% of these occur just once. The ten biggest clones cover 0.4% to 0.6% of the sample.

The clonotype comes from a newborn in good health. Sequencing was performed on naive CD8+ T cells from cord blood.

The DNA reads as follows: TGTGCCAGCAGTTTAGTCGCGGGACGCCCCTACGAGCAGTACTTC. The resulting protein is CASSLVAGRPYEQYF. This receptor chain uses TRBV27 and TRBJ2-7, with a weak D call of TRBD2 (6 bases match). The CDR3 numbers 15 residues from cysteine through phenylalanine. Only the CDR3 DNA is retained, 45 bases long and in frame from the first base. The V and J ends are trimmed by 2 bases and 2 bases, leaving 13 bases between them. CDR1 and CDR2, looked up from the germline V gene (reference sequence), are MNHEY and SMNVEV.